This TCR beta chain is drawn from a study of blood T cell repertoires in COVID-19. The sample holds one count of this clone. The assay was immunoSEQ multiplex PCR, and TCRdb's table has in-frame clones only and misses some. The sample records 300,000 or so clones, roughly 91% being singletons. The CDR3 is 14 residues long. The germline V gene has CDR1 SGHTA and CDR2 FQGNSA. V lost 3 bases and J lost 2; bases outside the gene matches: 2. The sample taken for sequencing was peripheral blood. This TCR derives from a man aged 45-65 years with active or convalescent COVID-19. The V and J genes are TRBV7-2 and TRBJ2-7; 9 bases line up with TRBD2. The CDR3 nucleotides are TGTGCCAGCAGCTTGATAGCGGGAGCCTACGAGCAGTACTTC. This translates into CASSLIAGAYEQYF.